This entry lists 21 T cell receptor beta chains sequenced from one sample in a study of blood T cell repertoires in COVID-19. Profiled with immunoSEQ multiplex PCR; TCRdb holds only in-frame clones, not every one. The sample has 30,000 to 35,000 clones, approximately 82% seen once. Specimen: peripheral blood. The receptors shown here come from a man older than 75 with active or convalescent COVID-19.

The chain carries TRBV2 and TRBJ2-2; 7 nucleotides align to TRBD2. This CDR3 has 15 amino acids. Germline lookup yields CDR1 SNHLY and CDR2 FYNNEI. Trimming cost V 6 bases and J 3 bases; bases outside gene matches: 7. CDR3 DNA sequence: TGTGCCAGCAGCCCACGGGACTACTACACCGGGGAGCTGTTTTTT. This translates into CASSPRDYYTGELFF.

This chain joins TRBV27 and TRBJ2-2; 12 nucleotides line up with TRBD2. V gave up 5 bases and J gave up 7 bases; unmatched junction bases: 8. From germline, CDR1 is MNHEY and CDR2 SMNVEV (reference sequence). This CDR3 region has 16 residues. The DNA for the CDR3 is TGTGCCAGCAGTCACCCTAGCGGGAGGGAACTCGGGGAGCTGTTTTTT. This encodes CASSHPSGRELGELFF.

The chain couples TRBV12-3 or TRBV12-4 to TRBJ1-2; D is undetermined. The CDR3 length is 13 residues. The V and J ends lost 6 bases and 14 bases respectively, with 22 bases between them. CDR3 amino acids: CASRPGPLDRGTF. CDR3 in DNA: TGTGCCAGCAGGCCCGGACCCTTAGACCGCGGGACCTTC.

The chain has TRBV11-2 and TRBJ2-5; D uncertain. Germline V lookup: CDR1 SGHAT, CDR2 FQNNGV. The CDR3 has 13 residues. V was shortened by 5 bases and J by 3 bases, with 10 bases between the two germline ends. The CDR3 loop is CASSPTRKETQYF. In DNA, the CDR3 is TGTGCCAGCAGCCCGACACGGAAAGAGACCCAGTACTTC. The whole variable domain, filled in from reference TRBV11-2 and TRBJ2-5, reads EAGVAQSPRYKIIEKRQSVAFWCNPISGHATLYWYQQILGQGPKLLIQFQNNGVVDDSQLPKDRFSAERLKGVDSTLKIQPAKLEDSAVYLCASSPTRKETQYFGPGTRLLVL.

This chain uses TRBV19 with TRBJ1-1; D is perhaps TRBD1 (6 bases). CDR3 length: 13 residues. V was cut by 8 bases and J by 1 base, with 11 bases left in between. Germline lookup yields CDR1 LNHDA and CDR2 SQIVND (reference sequence). The CDR3 region is CASRDRRNTEAFF. CDR3 sequence (DNA): TGTGCCAGTCGAGACAGGCGGAACACTGAAGCTTTCTTT.

This clone has a single count. The rearrangement links TRBV13 to TRBJ2-3; a weak D match, TRBD2 (6 bases). Germline CDR1 is PRHDT and CDR2 is FYEKMQ (reference sequence). There are 15 residues in the CDR3. Trimming took 5 bases from V and 5 from J, leaving 17 bases between them. The CDR3 region is CASSPPGTALDTQYF. The CDR3, as DNA: TGTGCCAGCAGCCCCCCTGGGACTGCCCTAGATACGCAGTATTTT.

This clone was found a few times. This rearrangement joins TRBV6-1 to TRBJ1-5, with unresolved D. Germline lookup yields CDR1 MNHNS and CDR2 SASEGT. V was cut by 2 bases and J by 7 bases, with 15 bases left in between. The CDR3 consists of 15 residues. The CDR3 sequence is CASSEPKRGVQPQHF. The CDR3 coding sequence is TGTGCCAGCAGTGAACCCAAGAGAGGTGTCCAGCCCCAGCATTTT.

The chain has TRBV19 and TRBJ1-5; 7 bases match TRBD1. Germline lookup yields CDR1 LNHDA and CDR2 SQIVND (reference sequence). The junction had 5 bases not matched to a gene; V was cut back by 3 bases and J by 3 bases. The CDR3 is 15 amino acids. In DNA form, the CDR3 reads TGTGCCAGTAGTATTGAGACAGGGTACAATCAGCCCCAGCATTTT. It specifies CASSIETGYNQPQHF.

The chain combines TRBV30 with TRBJ1-4; 7 positions agree with TRBD1. From germline, CDR1 is GTSNPN and CDR2 SVGIG (reference sequence). The CDR3 totals 14 residues. Trimming at V came to 2 bases and at J to 8 bases, leaving 8 bases not matched to a gene. The DNA for the CDR3 is TGTGCCTGGAGTCCGCGACAGGGACGGGAAAAACTGTTTTTT. Its protein is CAWSPRQGREKLFF.

The genes are TRBV6-6 and TRBJ2-1; TRBD2 agrees at 10 bases. CDR3 length equals 12 residues. Unmatched junction bases numbered 5, after V lost 8 bases and J lost 10 bases. Germline loops: CDR1 MNHNY, CDR2 SVGAGI (reference sequence). The CDR3 nucleotides read TGTGCCAGCGGTCTAGCGGGAGTAGAGCAGTTCTTC. Translation: CASGLAGVEQFF.

The chain recombines TRBV10-1 with TRBJ2-1; TRBD2 aligns across 13 bases. This CDR3 contains 12 residues. Germline V gene lookup returns CDR1 WNHNN and CDR2 SYGVQD (reference sequence). J gave up 15 bases and V 4 bases, and 3 bases lay outside the gene matches. The CDR3 loop reads CASSGTSGSVFF. The DNA for the CDR3 is TGCGCCAGCAGTGGGACTAGCGGGAGTGTGTTCTTC.

The chain carries TRBV28 and TRBJ1-1; 7 nucleotides align to TRBD1. CDR1 and CDR2 (germline): MDHEN, SYDVKM. The CDR3 contains 13 residues. Unmatched junction bases numbered 0, after V lost 4 bases and J lost 1 base. CDR3 in amino acids: CASSSGGNTEAFF. CDR3 nucleotide sequence: TGTGCCAGCAGTTCAGGGGGGAACACTGAAGCTTTCTTT.

The V gene is TRBV10-3, the J gene TRBJ1-2, with a tentative D call TRBD1 (6 bases). The V gene lost 5 bases and the J gene lost 4 bases, with 11 bases spanning the gap. This CDR3 is 13 amino acids long. Looked up from germline, CDR1 is ENHRY and CDR2 is SYGVKD. CDR3 sequence: CAISPTGSYGYTF. The DNA for the CDR3 is TGTGCCATCAGTCCGACAGGATCCTATGGCTACACCTTC.

Details on this clone: Relative to the germline gene, one junction end is altered; a read error may explain this. The chain uses TRBV7-7 and TRBJ2-2; 10 nucleotides line up with TRBD2. The CDR3 spans 18 residues. Germline assignment: CDR1 SSHAT and CDR2 FNYEAQ (reference sequence). The CDR3 protein is CASSLALGLAAITGELFF. CDR3 sequence (DNA): TGTGCTAGCAGCTTAGCACTCGGACTAGCGGCCATCACCGGGGAGCTGTTTTTT. The variable domain in full, with the rest retrieved from reference TRBV7-7 and TRBJ2-2, is GAGVSQSPRYKVTKRGQDVTLRCDPISSHATLYWYQQALGQGPEFLTYFNYEAQPDKSGLPSDRFSAERPEGSISTLTIQRTEQRDSAMYRCASSLALGLAAITGELFFGEGSRLTVL.

This clone has just a few counts. The chain links TRBV19 to TRBJ1-5; TRBD1 matches 7 bases. The germline V gene encodes CDR1 LNHDA and CDR2 SQIVND (reference sequence). Germline trimming cut 5 bases from V and 5 bases from J; bases unmatched to any gene: 9. The CDR3 consists of 15 residues. The CDR3 loop reads CASSQRTGPHQPQHF. For the CDR3, the DNA is TGTGCCAGTAGTCAAAGGACAGGCCCTCATCAGCCCCAGCATTTT. The entire variable domain, with the rest obtained from reference TRBV19 and TRBJ1-5, is as follows: DGGITQSPKYLFRKEGQNVTLSCEQNLNHDAMYWYRQDPGQGLRLIYYSQIVNDFQKGDIAEGYSVSREKKESFPLTVTSAQKNPTAFYLCASSQRTGPHQPQHFGDGTRLSIL.

The rearrangement links TRBV5-1 to TRBJ2-1; tentatively, D is TRBD1 (6 bases). Trimming removed 3 bases from V and 3 bases from J, with 13 bases in between. From germline, CDR1 is SGHRS and CDR2 YFSETQ. The CDR3 consists of 15 residues. The chain's CDR3 is CASSWLQGHYNEQFF. The CDR3 nucleotides are TGCGCCAGCAGCTGGCTTCAGGGGCACTACAATGAGCAGTTCTTC.

This clone is a singleton in its sample. The genes are TRBV9 and TRBJ2-3, with D perhaps matching TRBD2 (6 bases). The length of the CDR3 is 16 residues. The germline V gene has CDR1 SGDLS and CDR2 YYNGEE. The V end lost 3 bases, the J end lost 3 bases, and 17 bases lay between the germline ends. CDR3 sequence (DNA): TGTGCCAGCAGCGCCACCGGGACTTTGATTACAGATACGCAGTATTTT. Translating it yields CASSATGTLITDTQYF.

The chain employs TRBV11-3 and TRBJ2-1; 9 bases fit TRBD2. V trimming: 3 bases; J trimming: 0 bases; junction bases outside the gene matches: 0. CDR3 size: 15 residues. Looked up from germline, CDR1 is SGHNT and CDR2 is YENEEA. Here the CDR3 DNA reads TGTGCCAGCAGCTTTAGCGGGAGCTCCTACAATGAGCAGTTCTTC. This encodes CASSFSGSSYNEQFF.

This clone turned up a few times. The genes are TRBV28 and TRBJ1-6, with D possibly being TRBD1 (5 bases). This CDR3 spans 17 amino acids. With 5 bases removed from V and 7 bases from J, the gap between germline ends came to 21 bases. CDR1 is MDHEN and CDR2 is SYDVKM in the germline V gene. The CDR3 nucleotides are TGTGCCAGCAGTACCCGGGACCTCCGTCGGGGGAATTCACCCCTCCACTTT. It specifies CASSTRDLRRGNSPLHF.

The chain carries TRBV24-1 and TRBJ2-7; D gene unclear. There are 12 residues in the CDR3. Trimming cost V 2 bases and J 7 bases, with 8 bases left between them. Per the germline V gene, CDR1 is KGHDR and CDR2 is SFDVKD. CDR3 in DNA: TGTGCCACCAGTGATTCCACCAGGGAGCAGTACTTC. This translates into CATSDSTREQYF.

J is TRBJ1-5 and V is TRBV7-2; D is undetermined. Per the germline V gene, CDR1 is SGHTA and CDR2 is FQGNSA. CDR3 length: 13 residues. The ends were cut back, 6 bases at V and 2 bases at J, with 8 bases in the middle. CDR3: CASREGRNQPQHF. In DNA form, the CDR3 reads TGTGCCAGCAGAGAGGGTCGCAATCAGCCCCAGCATTTT.